Described below is a single T cell receptor beta chain sequence and its context. These data originate in a study of blood T cell repertoires in COVID-19. As for the study in general: Acute and convalescent COVID-19 samples came from the United States, Italy and Spain. In each case, the material was cDNA or gDNA derived from T cells, B-cell-depleted T cells, or PBMCs.

In the original analysis: Nucleated cell counts were estimated from reference gene primer amplification. The protocol was immunoSEQ multiplex PCR, while the TCRdb copy is restricted to in-frame clones and leaves out a portion. V, J and clone size are taken as reported in that table, and D and trimming were inferred from the DNA itself. Among roughly 38,000 clones listed, about three quarters were seen once. Seattle-derived patients entered the study during active infection and were followed longitudinally. The sequenced material came from peripheral blood. The sequence derives from a man aged 70 or older with COVID-19, enrolled during active disease.

CDR3 in amino acids: CASSPRWSYNEQFF. CDR3 DNA: TGTGCCAGCAGCCCCCGGTGGTCCTACAATGAGCAGTTCTTC. This chain links TRBV11-3 with TRBJ2-1; D is uncertain. Germline lookup yields CDR1 SGHNT and CDR2 YENEEA. The CDR3 extends over 14 amino acids. With 5 bases removed from V and 1 base from J, the gap between germline ends came to 9 bases.